These T cell receptor beta chains were read from a single sample in a study of TIL therapy for anti-PD-1-resistant metastatic lung cancer. TCRdb's table, derived via immunoSEQ multiplex PCR, lists solely in-frame clones and lacks some. Of 50,000 to 70,000 clones listed, approximately 75% were seen once; the top ten hold about 2.8%. The sample consisted of blood, taken at baseline. Source of these receptors: a person between 30 and 80 years old with non-small cell lung cancer. Both conserved end residues are part of each CDR3. D genes are given only for firm matches. Size is omitted from some rows. Given values are once, few, many or a class for expanded clones.

v_call	j_call	clone_size	d_call	cdr3_nt	cdr3_aa
TRBV7-3	TRBJ2-1	once	-	TGTGCCAGCAGCTCAAAGGGGGTAGGGAATGAGCAGTTCTTC	CASSSKGVGNEQFF
TRBV11-1	TRBJ2-7	-	TRBD2	TGTGCCAGCAGAGGAGCTAGCGGTTCCTACGAGCAGTACTTC	CASRGASGSYEQYF
TRBV30	TRBJ2-7	-	-	TGTGCCTGGAGTCGTGACACCCTCTCCTACGAGCAGTACTTC	CAWSRDTLSYEQYF
TRBV30	TRBJ1-2	-	-	TGTGCCTGGAGTCCGGCCCTTCAAGGCTACACCTTC	CAWSPALQGYTF
TRBV30	TRBJ2-5	-	TRBD1	TGTGCCTGGAGTGTGTGGACAGGCCAAGAGACCCAGTACTTC	CAWSVWTGQETQYF
TRBV3-1/TRBV3-2	TRBJ2-7	few	-	TGTGCCAGCGAAAACAGGGTCCTCTACGAGCAGTACTTC	CASENRVLYEQYF
TRBV30	TRBJ2-3	few	-	TGTGCCTGGAGAAGGGAGAGCACAGATACGCAGTATTTT	CAWRRESTDTQYF
TRBV19	TRBJ1-1	-	-	TGTGCCGTCGGGTCAGTGAGAATGAACACTGAAGCTTTCTTT	CAVGSVRMNTEAFF
TRBV27	TRBJ1-1	few	TRBD1	TGTGCCAGCAGTTCCCGACAGGGGACTAGGATGAACACTGAAGCTTTCTTT	CASSSRQGTRMNTEAFF
TRBV2	TRBJ1-1	-	-	TGTGCCAGCAGTTTATCGACTATCGTGAACACTGAAGCTTTCTTT	CASSLSTIVNTEAFF
TRBV28	TRBJ1-2	-	-	TGTGCCAGCAGTTATGGGGGGGCGCCGGGTGGCTACACCTTC	CASSYGGAPGGYTF
TRBV7-3	TRBJ2-1	-	-	TGTGCCAGCAGCCTGTCAGCGGCTAGCTCCTACAATGAGCAGTTCTTC	CASSLSAASSYNEQFF
TRBV5-1	TRBJ1-4	-	-	TGCGCCAGCTCTGAGGATTCAACTAATGAAAAACTGTTTTTT	CASSEDSTNEKLFF
TRBV29-1	TRBJ1-1	-	-	TGCAGCGTTGTCGGGGGGAACACTGAAGCTTTCTTT	CSVVGGNTEAFF
TRBV9	TRBJ2-7	-	TRBD1	TGTGCCAGCAGCGTAGAATGGGACAGCTCCTACGAGCAGTACTTC	CASSVEWDSSYEQYF
TRBV11-2	TRBJ1-3	-	-	TGTGCCAGCAACTTAGTTGGGGGGCTCACCGGAAACACCATATATTTT	CASNLVGGLTGNTIYF
TRBV30	TRBJ1-6	-	-	TGTGCCTGGAGTATTGGGACACGCCGGTCACCCCTCCACTTT	CAWSIGTRRSPLHF
TRBV6-6	TRBJ2-3	few	TRBD2	TGTGCCAGCAGTTTAGCGGGAGGAACCACAGATACGCAGTATTTT	CASSLAGGTTDTQYF
TRBV27	TRBJ1-4	-	-	TGTGCCAGCAGCCCGGGGGGGACTAATGAAAAACTGTTTTTT	CASSPGGTNEKLFF
TRBV5-1	TRBJ1-2	once	TRBD1	TGCGCCAGCTCTTATGGGACAGGTGGCTACACCTTC	CASSYGTGGYTF
TRBV19	TRBJ1-4	-	-	TGTGCCAGTAGCTCCCGGGTTGCAACTAATGAAAAACTGTTTTTT	CASSSRVATNEKLFF
TRBV7-2	TRBJ1-6	-	TRBD1	TGTGCCAGCAGCCCAAAAGACAGGGGTAACTCAGGAAATTCACCCCTCCACTTT	CASSPKDRGNSGNSPLHF
TRBV6-4	TRBJ2-1	many	TRBD1	TGTGCCAGCAGTGACTCGACAGGGGGCTACAATGAGCAGTTCTTC	CASSDSTGGYNEQFF
TRBV6-1	TRBJ1-1	once	-	TGTGCCAGCAGTGAGAGGACAGAGAACACTGAAGCTTTCTTT	CASSERTENTEAFF
TRBV6-6	TRBJ1-2	-	TRBD1	TGTGGGGCAGGGGGAGGGAACTATGGCTACACCTTC	CGAGGGNYGYTF
TRBV5-1	TRBJ2-3	-	-	TGCGCCAGCAGCCTTGCTGCTAGCGGCACAGATACGCAGTATTTT	CASSLAASGTDTQYF
TRBV28	TRBJ2-1	-	-	TGTGCCAGCAGTTTATCCGGTACCGGCTCCTACAATGAGCAGTTCTTC	CASSLSGTGSYNEQFF
TRBV20-1	TRBJ1-4	-	-	TGCAGTGCTAGTCTGGGTTCCAATGAAAAACTGTTTTTT	CSASLGSNEKLFF
TRBV3-1/TRBV3-2	TRBJ2-7	-	TRBD2	TGTGCCAGCAGCCAAGATCTATCGGCAGCGGGGGCGAATGCCTACGAGCAGTACTTC	CASSQDLSAAGANAYEQYF
TRBV29-1	TRBJ1-1	-	-	TGCAGCGTTGACAGGGTTTTCCCTGAAGCTTTCTTT	CSVDRVFPEAFF
TRBV6-2/TRBV6-3	TRBJ1-1	few	-	TGTGCCAGCAGCTGGGGGAACACTGAAGCTTTCTTT	CASSWGNTEAFF
TRBV5-1	TRBJ1-2	-	-	TGCGCCAGCAGCTCGGATTCCGGGACGCTGGGAGGCTACACCTTC	CASSSDSGTLGGYTF
TRBV5-1	TRBJ1-1	-	-	TGCGCCAGCAGCTTGGTAGCGACGAACACTGAAGCTTTCTTT	CASSLVATNTEAFF
TRBV9	TRBJ1-5	-	TRBD1	TGTGCCAGCAGCGACAGGGGAGGGGTTGAGCCCCAGCATTTT	CASSDRGGVEPQHF
TRBV9	TRBJ2-5	-	-	TGTGCCAGCAGCTTCGGGACCGCGTACCAAGAGACCCAGTACTTC	CASSFGTAYQETQYF
TRBV4-3	TRBJ1-2	once	-	TGCGCCAGCAGCCAAGTGATTGCAGGAGCCTATGGCTACACCTTC	CASSQVIAGAYGYTF
TRBV27	TRBJ2-1	-	-	TGTGCCAGCAGTGTATACAATGAGCAGTTCTTC	CASSVYNEQFF
TRBV15	TRBJ2-7	-	-	TGTGCCACCAGCAGAGACGGGGTGAGGGCGGGCGAGCAGTACTTC	CATSRDGVRAGEQYF
TRBV28	TRBJ2-2	-	TRBD1	TGTGCCAGCAGTTCGCAGGGGGACGGGGAGCTGTTTTTT	CASSSQGDGELFF
TRBV27	TRBJ2-1	once	-	TGTGCCAGCAGTTTAGAAGCTTTCGGCCCCTATGAGCAGTTCTTC	CASSLEAFGPYEQFF
TRBV30	TRBJ2-1	-	TRBD2	TGTGCCTGGGGGACTAGCGGGAGAACCCGGTCGTTCTTC	CAWGTSGRTRSFF
TRBV29-1	TRBJ2-2	-	TRBD2	TGCAGCGCCAAGGGACTAGCGGGAGCCACCGGGGAGCTGTTTTTT	CSAKGLAGATGELFF
TRBV3-1/TRBV3-2	TRBJ1-6	-	TRBD1	TGTGCCAGCAGTAAAGGACAGGTAGTCGGACCCCTCCACTTT	CASSKGQVVGPLHF
TRBV4-2	TRBJ2-1	-	-	TGTGCCAGCAGCCGAACTTTGGATAGCGCCTACAATGAGCAGTTCTTC	CASSRTLDSAYNEQFF
TRBV5-5	TRBJ1-2	-	-	TGTGCCAGCAGCCCCCGACAGGCTGCTAACTATGGCTACACCTTC	CASSPRQAANYGYTF
TRBV6-6	TRBJ1-1	-	-	TGTGCCAGCAGCCGAGGTGGGGACCCCGAAGCTTTCTTT	CASSRGGDPEAFF